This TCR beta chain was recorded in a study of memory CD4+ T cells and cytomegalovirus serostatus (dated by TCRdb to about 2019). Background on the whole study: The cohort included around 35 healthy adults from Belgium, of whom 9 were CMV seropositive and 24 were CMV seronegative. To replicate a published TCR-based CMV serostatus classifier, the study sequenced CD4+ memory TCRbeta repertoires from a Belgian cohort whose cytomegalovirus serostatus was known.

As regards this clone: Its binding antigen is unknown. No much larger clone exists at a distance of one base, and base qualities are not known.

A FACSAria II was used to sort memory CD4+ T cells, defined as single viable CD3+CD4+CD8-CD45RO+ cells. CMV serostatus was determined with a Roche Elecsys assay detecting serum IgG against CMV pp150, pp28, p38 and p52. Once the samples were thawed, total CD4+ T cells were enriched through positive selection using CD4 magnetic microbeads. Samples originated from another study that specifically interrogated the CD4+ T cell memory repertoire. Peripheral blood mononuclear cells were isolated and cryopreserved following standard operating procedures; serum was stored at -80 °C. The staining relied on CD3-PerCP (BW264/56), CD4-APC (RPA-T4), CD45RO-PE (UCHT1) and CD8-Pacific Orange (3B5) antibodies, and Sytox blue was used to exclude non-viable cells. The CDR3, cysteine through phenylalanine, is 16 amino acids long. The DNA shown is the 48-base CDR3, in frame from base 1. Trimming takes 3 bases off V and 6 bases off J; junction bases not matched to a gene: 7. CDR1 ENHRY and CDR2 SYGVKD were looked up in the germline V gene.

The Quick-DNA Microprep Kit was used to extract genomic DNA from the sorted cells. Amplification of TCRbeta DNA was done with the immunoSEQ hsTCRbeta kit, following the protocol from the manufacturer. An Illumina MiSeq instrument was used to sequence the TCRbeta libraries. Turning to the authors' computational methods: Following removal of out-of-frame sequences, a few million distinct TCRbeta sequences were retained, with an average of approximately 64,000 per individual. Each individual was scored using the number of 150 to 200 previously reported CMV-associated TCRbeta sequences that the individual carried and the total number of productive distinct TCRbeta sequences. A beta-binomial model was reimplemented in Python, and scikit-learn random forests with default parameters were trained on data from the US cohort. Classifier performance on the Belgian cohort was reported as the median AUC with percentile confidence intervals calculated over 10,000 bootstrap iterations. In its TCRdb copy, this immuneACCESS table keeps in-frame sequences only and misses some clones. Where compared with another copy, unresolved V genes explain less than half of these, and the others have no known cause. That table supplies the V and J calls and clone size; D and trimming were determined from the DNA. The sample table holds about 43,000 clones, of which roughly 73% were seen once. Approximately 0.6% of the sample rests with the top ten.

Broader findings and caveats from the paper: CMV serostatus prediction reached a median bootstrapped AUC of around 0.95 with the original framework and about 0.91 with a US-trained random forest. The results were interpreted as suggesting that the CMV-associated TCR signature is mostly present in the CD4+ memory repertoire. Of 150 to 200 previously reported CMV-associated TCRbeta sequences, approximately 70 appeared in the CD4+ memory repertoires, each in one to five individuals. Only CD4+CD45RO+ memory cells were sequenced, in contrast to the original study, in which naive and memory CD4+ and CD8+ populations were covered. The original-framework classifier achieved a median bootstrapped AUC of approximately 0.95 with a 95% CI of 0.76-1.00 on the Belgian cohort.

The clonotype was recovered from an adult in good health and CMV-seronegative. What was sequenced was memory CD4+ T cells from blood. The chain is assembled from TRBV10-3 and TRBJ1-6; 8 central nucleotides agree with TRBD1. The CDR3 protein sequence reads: CAISDPRQGTNSPLHF. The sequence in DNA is TGTGCCATCAGTGATCCGCGACAGGGGACTAATTCACCCCTCCACTTT.